The present TCR beta chain was sequenced within a study of siplizumab effects on memory and regulatory T cells. The CDR3 sequence is 18 residues long. V shed 4 bases and J 6 bases; nucleotides not matched to a gene: 19. On this clone itself: Its antigen is not known.

Study-wide findings and caveats: No assignable naive or memory phenotype existed for roughly 80-95% of proliferating CD4+ or CD8+ clones.

Some clones are missing from TCRdb's copy, which holds only in-frame ones; the method was immunoSEQ multiplex PCR. This sample carries some 100,000 clones, about 91% of them seen once, and the ten largest clones take under 0.75%. V is TRBV23-1 and J is TRBJ1-2; 8 nucleotides agree with TRBD1. TRBV23-1 is noted as an ORF with a role that remains uncertain. The specimen was Tregs sorted from blood. The receptor comes from a human donor in good health. This CDR3 is CASSPNRGYAHLTNGYTF. In DNA form, the CDR3 reads TGCGCCAGCAGTCCTAACAGGGGGTATGCGCACCTAACTAATGGCTACACCTTC.